Shown below are 17 T cell receptor beta chains from a single sample sequenced in a study of blood T cells in healthy people across ages. Together with a sample-barcoded 5' primer, a J-beta primer mix was included in a second PCR lasting about 7 to 11 cycles. MiXCR, applied by TCRdb to the 5' RACE reads, yields one record per CDR3 protein. The sample includes under 800,000 distinct CDR3 sequences, 21% of them seen just once. Sequencing was performed on blood. The receptors come from a man in his sixties or seventies in good health.

The chain combines TRBV25-1 with TRBJ2-7; 9 bases map to TRBD1. Unmatched junction bases numbered 13, after V lost 4 bases and J lost 3 bases. The CDR3 contains 17 residues. Germline V gives CDR1 MGHDK, CDR2 SYGVNS. CDR3 sequence reads: CASSATLGTGGFYEQYF. Written as DNA, the CDR3 is TGTGCCAGCAGTGCAACCCTGGGAACAGGGGGCTTCTACGAGCAGTACTTC.

In its sample, this clonotype was seen many times. The chain has TRBV10-3 and TRBJ2-3, with D hard to call. This CDR3 has 12 amino acids. The ends were cut back, 11 bases at V and 6 bases at J, with 15 bases in the middle. Germline-derived CDR1 and CDR2 are ENHRY and SYGVKD. CDR3 loop: CAVAGSTDTQYF. For the CDR3, the DNA is TGTGCCGTCGCCGGATCGACGGATACGCAGTATTTT.

This clonotype was counted ten times or more. For the CDR3, the DNA is TGTGCCATCACCACTCAGTCGGGAGAGACCCAGTACTTC. Residues: CAITTQSGETQYF. The chain is built from TRBV7-9 and TRBJ2-5; D call uncertain. Looked up from germline, CDR1 is SEHNR and CDR2 is FQNEAQ (reference sequence). The V and J ends lost 10 bases and 4 bases respectively, with 16 bases between them. The CDR3 is 13 residues long.

The genes are TRBV2 and TRBJ2-5; D tentatively reads TRBD1 or TRBD2 (5 bases each). The CDR3 runs 14 residues. V was shortened by 10 bases and J by 4 bases, with 19 bases between the two germline ends. Germline V CDR1 and CDR2: SNHLY, FYNNEI. The CDR3 DNA sequence: TGTGCCACCACACGGGACCTAGGTCGAGAGACCCAGTACTTC. Translation: CATTRDLGRETQYF.

The rearrangement joins TRBV12-3 or TRBV12-4 to TRBJ2-5; D may be TRBD1 (6 bases). The CDR3 is 17 residues long. Trimming took off 5 bases at V and 5 bases at J, with 24 bases between the two ends. CDR3 region: CASSHFSSGATRETQYF. The DNA for the CDR3 is TGTGCCAGCAGTCACTTTTCGTCAGGGGCGACCCGCGAGACCCAGTACTTC.

Worth noting for this clonotype: At one of its ends the junction is not consistent with the germline gene, which may arise from a read error. This chain joins TRBV20-1 and TRBJ2-5; D may be TRBD2 (5 bases). The DNA end lines up better with TRBJ2-1; the J call may be wrong. Germline CDR1 is DFQATT and CDR2 is SNEGSKA (reference sequence). The CDR3 runs 14 residues. CDR3 in amino acids: CSTRDVSRANEQFF. The CDR3 nucleotides read TGCAGTACTAGAGATGTAAGTAGGGCCAATGAGCAGTTCTTC.

The chain joins TRBV5-1 to TRBJ2-5, with 7 bases aligning to TRBD2. The CDR3 sequence is 13 residues long. Germline V gene sequence: CDR1 SGHRS, CDR2 YFSETQ. V shed 4 bases, J shed 4 bases, and the junction held 4 bases outside the gene matches. CDR3 nucleotide sequence: TGCGCCAGCAGCCGGGAGGCAGGAGAGACCCAGTACTTC. Translated, it gives CASSREAGETQYF.

There are a few counts of this clonotype. The chain is built from TRBV27 and TRBJ2-2; D may correspond to TRBD1 or TRBD2 (6 bases each). There are 14 residues in the CDR3. Germline assignment: CDR1 MNHEY and CDR2 SMNVEV (reference sequence). The ends were cut back, 1 base at V and 6 bases at J, with 9 bases in the middle. The chain's CDR3 is CASSLWGASGELFF. DNA of the CDR3: TGTGCCAGCAGTTTATGGGGGGCTTCCGGGGAGCTGTTTTTT.

Note on this clonotype: The CDR3 carries no conserved terminal phenylalanine or tryptophan, so it likely arises from a read error. The chain is built from TRBV4-1 and TRBJ1-2; D is undetermined. The V gene lost 0 bases and the J gene lost 3 bases, with 5 bases spanning the gap. The CDR3 is made up of 13 amino acids. CDR1 and CDR2 from the germline V gene are MGHRA and YSYEKL. The CDR3, as DNA: TGCGCCAGCAGCCAAGATCCAGACTATGGCTACACCCTC. Its translation: CASSQDPDYGYTL.

This clonotype was seen more than once but under ten times. The chain has TRBV3-1 and TRBJ2-7, with a possible D match to TRBD2 (7 bases). This CDR3 spans 15 amino acids. V was pared by 6 bases and J by 2 bases, with 17 bases between. Germline CDR1 reads LGHDT; CDR2 reads YNNKEL (reference sequence). CDR3 sequence: CASRRGSGTPYEQYF. DNA of the CDR3: TGTGCCAGCAGAAGGGGGAGCGGGACCCCCTACGAGCAGTACTTC.

The genes are TRBV20-1 and TRBJ2-5, with 11 bases lining up with TRBD2. J gave up 5 bases and V 3 bases, and 5 bases lay outside the gene matches. This CDR3 comprises 14 residues. CDR1 and CDR2 from the germline V gene are DFQATT and SNEGSKA (reference sequence). CDR3 DNA sequence: TGCAGTGCTAGCATAACTAGCGGGAGTGAGACCCAGTACTTC. This encodes CSASITSGSETQYF.

This rearrangement joins TRBV28 to TRBJ1-2, with D uncertain. Germline V lookup: CDR1 MDHEN, CDR2 SYDVKM. This CDR3 has 12 residues. With 5 bases removed from V and 3 bases from J, the gap between germline ends came to 7 bases. The CDR3 reads CASSPRHYGYTF. As DNA, the CDR3 is TGTGCCAGCAGTCCGCGGCACTATGGCTACACCTTC.

This clonotype has more than one count but fewer than ten. The genes are TRBV4-3 and TRBJ2-2; D unclear. The CDR3 contains 15 residues. The germline gives CDR1 LGHNA, CDR2 YSLEER. Trimming took 1 base from V and 1 from J, leaving 7 bases between them. The CDR3 loop is CASSQAERNTGELFF. CDR3 coding DNA: TGCGCCAGCAGCCAAGCAGAGCGGAACACCGGGGAGCTGTTTTTT.

The chain has TRBV20-1 and TRBJ2-4; D is unresolved. This CDR3 spans 16 amino acids. Trimming took 0 bases from V and 3 from J, leaving 15 bases between them. Germline loops: CDR1 DFQATT, CDR2 SNEGSKA (reference sequence). Written as DNA, the CDR3 is TGCAGTGCTAGAGAATCGGGCCGAAGAGACAAAAACATTCAGTACTTC. Its protein is CSARESGRRDKNIQYF.

This clonotype was seen only a few times. V gene TRBV29-1 combines with J gene TRBJ2-3, with D perhaps matching TRBD2 (6 bases). Germline assignment: CDR1 SQVTM and CDR2 ANQGSEA. With 4 bases removed from V and 3 bases from J, the gap between germline ends came to 20 bases. The CDR3 totals 16 residues. CDR3 sequence: CSVGGAAGKGTDTQYF. CDR3 DNA: TGCAGCGTTGGCGGGGCGGCGGGTAAGGGGACAGATACGCAGTATTTT.

This clonotype was observed a handful of times. V usage is TRBV9 and J usage is TRBJ1-2; D remains ambiguous. The V gene lost 4 bases and the J gene lost 4 bases, with 11 bases spanning the gap. The CDR3 totals 13 residues. Germline V gene sequence: CDR1 SGDLS, CDR2 YYNGEE. The CDR3 protein is CASSTTDGYGYTF. In nucleotides, the CDR3 is TGTGCCAGCAGCACTACGGACGGCTATGGCTACACCTTC.

This clonotype has a handful of counts. Its ends do not fully match the called genes, so a read error is possible. J is TRBJ2-1 and V is TRBV27; TRBD1 aligns across 7 bases. CDR1 is MNHEY and CDR2 is SMNVEV in the germline V gene (reference sequence). The CDR3 has 15 residues. The CDR3 region has the DNA TGTGCCAGCAGTCCCCAACGACAGGGCTACACTGAGCAGTTCTTC. Its protein is CASSPQRQGYTEQFF.